The 29 T cell receptor beta chains reported below all come from one sample, sequenced in a study of shared clonotypes between healthy human individuals. The data were produced by immunoSEQ multiplex PCR, yet TCRdb's version contains in-frame clones alone and is incomplete. This sample has about 2,100,000 clones; about 92% occur once, and the top ten carry over 1.5%. CD8 cells regarded as naive lacked CD45RO, were positively chosen for CCR7, and omitted terminally differentiated effector memory CD45RA+ cells. The material sequenced was naive CD8+ T cells from PBMCs. The receptors stem from a man aged 18 to 29 in good health. Some clones in this sample may be carry-over from other donors' samples.

This chain links TRBV2 with TRBJ2-7, with TRBD1 as a possible D gene (5 bases). The length of the CDR3 is 12 residues. Trimming pared 1 base from V and 11 bases from J, leaving 12 bases between. CDR1 is SNHLY and CDR2 is FYNNEI in the germline V gene. The chain's CDR3 is CASSEVGGREYF. For the CDR3, the DNA is TGTGCCAGCAGTGAAGTAGGTGGCAGGGAGTACTTC.

Concerning this clone: A read error may produce the germline difference seen at one junction end. The chain joins TRBV27 to TRBJ1-5; perhaps TRBD1 as D (6 bases). There are 15 residues in the CDR3. CDR1 is MNHEY and CDR2 is SMNVEV in the germline V gene (reference sequence). The CDR3 is CASSISGVDVQPQHF. CDR3 coding DNA: TGTGCCAGCAGTATATCAGGGGTAGATGTTCAGCCCCAGCATTTT.

The gene calls are TRBV9 and TRBJ2-5; no definite D call. Germline V gene sequence: CDR1 SGDLS, CDR2 YYNGEE. CDR3 length equals 13 residues. Deletions cut 4 bases from V and 5 bases from J, with 12 bases between. The CDR3 region is CASSPPILETQYF. DNA for the CDR3: TGTGCCAGCAGCCCCCCCATTCTTGAGACCCAGTACTTC.

V and J are TRBV5-1 and TRBJ2-1; perhaps TRBD1 as D (5 bases). Deletions cut 3 bases from V and 9 bases from J, with 16 bases between. The CDR3 extends over 14 amino acids. The germline CDR1 and CDR2 sequences are SGHRS and YFSETQ. CDR3 sequence: CASSSPDSPGEQFF. In DNA form, the CDR3 reads TGCGCCAGCAGCTCCCCCGACAGCCCCGGTGAGCAGTTCTTC.

The rearrangement links TRBV7-2 to TRBJ1-1; D uncertain. The CDR3 has 15 residues. V lost 5 bases, J lost 0 bases, and 13 bases lay in between. Germline assignment: CDR1 SGHTA and CDR2 FQGNSA. The CDR3 spells CASSISPRMNTEAFF. Written as DNA, the CDR3 is TGTGCCAGCAGCATAAGCCCAAGGATGAACACTGAAGCTTTCTTT.

This clone was seen a handful of times. J is TRBJ1-2 and V is TRBV4-1, with D hard to call. The CDR3 extends over 12 amino acids. CDR1 and CDR2 from the germline V gene are MGHRA and YSYEKL. The ends were cut back, 0 bases at V and 8 bases at J, with 7 bases in the middle. The CDR3 bases are TGCGCCAGCAGCCAAGACGGGCTCGGCTACACCTTC. This codes for CASSQDGLGYTF.

The chain carries TRBV27 and TRBJ2-7, with D tentatively TRBD1 (6 bases). Looked up from germline, CDR1 is MNHEY and CDR2 is SMNVEV (reference sequence). Trimming removed 4 bases from V and 0 bases from J, with 19 bases in between. The CDR3 consists of 17 residues. CDR3 sequence (DNA): TGTGCCAGCAGTTCCGGCAGGGGCCTAGCCAGCTCCTACGAGCAGTACTTC. This translates into CASSSGRGLASSYEQYF.

Concerning this clone: This specimen includes other DNA sequences encoding the same CDR3. The V call is TRBV13, the J call TRBJ1-1; D is unclear. The CDR3 consists of 13 residues. Per germline, CDR1 PRHDT and CDR2 FYEKMQ (reference sequence). V dropped 3 bases and J dropped 0 bases, with 5 bases sitting between them. In nucleotides, the CDR3 is TGTGCCAGCAGCTTGGGGATGAACACTGAAGCTTTCTTT. Translating it yields CASSLGMNTEAFF.

The chain carries TRBV5-8 and TRBJ2-7; D perhaps matches TRBD2 (6 bases). The V end was cut by 0 bases, the J end by 0 bases, with 13 bases between. Germline V gene lookup returns CDR1 SGHTS and CDR2 YDEGEE. This CDR3 region has 16 residues. This CDR3 reads CASSLAPGLSSYEQYF. CDR3 in DNA: TGTGCCAGCAGCTTGGCTCCGGGACTTAGCTCCTACGAGCAGTACTTC.

The rearrangement joins TRBV7-9 to TRBJ2-2; TRBD2 is a possible D gene (5 bases). Trimming shortened V by 2 bases and J by 5 bases, and 9 bases separated the two germline ends. The CDR3 covers 14 residues. Germline V gene lookup returns CDR1 SEHNR and CDR2 FQNEAQ (reference sequence). CDR3 sequence: CASSLTGITGELFF. The CDR3, as DNA: TGTGCCAGCAGCTTAACGGGGATTACCGGGGAGCTGTTTTTT.

This clone was seen just once. V and J are TRBV6-1 and TRBJ2-7, with a weak D call TRBD2 (5 bases). Trimming stripped 7 bases from V and 4 bases from J, with 11 bases between. Germline loops: CDR1 MNHNS, CDR2 SASEGT. This CDR3 has 12 residues. The CDR3 nucleotides are TGTGCCAGCATATGGGGAGCTTACGAGCAGTACTTC. Residues: CASIWGAYEQYF.

The table lists this clone with a count of one. V is TRBV6-5 and J is TRBJ2-7, with a weak D call TRBD1 (6 bases). The CDR3 covers 14 residues. The germline CDR1 and CDR2 sequences are MNHEY and SVGAGI. V lost 6 bases, J lost 2 bases, and 14 bases lay in between. In DNA form, the CDR3 reads TGTGCCAGCAGGTCCGGGACACTTACCTACGAGCAGTACTTC. Translation gives CASRSGTLTYEQYF.

The rearrangement joins TRBV19 to TRBJ1-5; D unresolved. CDR3 length: 16 residues. Germline CDR1 is LNHDA and CDR2 is SQIVND (reference sequence). The V end was cut by 8 bases, the J end by 3 bases, with 20 bases between. Here the CDR3 DNA reads TGTGCCAGTCGTCTTCGGGCGGCCCTACTCAATCAGCCCCAGCATTTT. This translates into CASRLRAALLNQPQHF.

The chain links TRBV7-3 to TRBJ1-1; D is unresolved. Germline values: CDR1 SGHTA, CDR2 FQGTGA. With 5 bases removed from V and 4 bases from J, the gap between germline ends came to 17 bases. The length of the CDR3 is 15 residues. CDR3 amino acids: CASSPAGTLGTEAFF. In DNA form, the CDR3 reads TGTGCCAGCAGCCCCGCGGGAACTCTAGGCACTGAAGCTTTCTTT.

The chain links TRBV4-1 to TRBJ2-4; D not certain. The germline V and J ends were trimmed by 4 bases and 2 bases, with 18 bases remaining between them. The CDR3 totals 17 residues. Germline V lookup: CDR1 MGHRA, CDR2 YSYEKL. The CDR3 loop reads CASSPEGVSPSKNIQYF. The CDR3 bases are TGCGCCAGCAGCCCTGAAGGTGTTTCCCCGTCCAAAAACATTCAGTACTTC.

This clone came up a few times. Other nucleotide sequences from this sample produce the same CDR3. The V and J genes are TRBV27 and TRBJ2-1; the D is unclear. This CDR3 has 11 residues. Germline CDR1 and CDR2: MNHEY and SMNVEV (reference sequence). V dropped 3 bases and J dropped 7 bases, with 4 bases sitting between them. The CDR3 DNA sequence: TGTGCCAGCAGTTTTCGGAATGAGCAGTTCTTC. Its protein product is CASSFRNEQFF.

The V call is TRBV28, the J call TRBJ1-5; no reliable D call. The germline gives CDR1 MDHEN, CDR2 SYDVKM. The CDR3 has 16 residues. V was clipped by 3 bases and J by 0 bases, with 12 bases between them. The CDR3 reads CASSFGGKYSNQPQHF. Written as DNA, the CDR3 is TGTGCCAGCAGTTTCGGAGGTAAGTATAGCAATCAGCCCCAGCATTTT. The full variable domain, in which reference TRBV28 and TRBJ1-5 provide the parts outside the CDR3, is DVKVTQSSRYLVKRTGEKVFLECVQDMDHENMFWYRQDPGLGLRLIYFSYDVKMKEKGDIPEGYSVSREKKERFSLILESASTNQTSMYLCASSFGGKYSNQPQHFGDGTRLSIL.

The chain is built from TRBV10-1 and TRBJ2-7, with 16 bases matching TRBD2. Losses at the gene ends were 11 bases for V and 2 bases for J; bases not matched to a gene: 3. The germline CDR1 and CDR2 sequences are WNHNN and SYGVQD (reference sequence). The CDR3 runs to 14 residues. This CDR3 reads CAGGTSGRAYEQYF. Written as DNA, the CDR3 is TGCGCCGGAGGGACTAGCGGGAGGGCCTACGAGCAGTACTTC.

The rearrangement joins TRBV27 to TRBJ2-7; the D gene is possibly TRBD2 (6 bases). Germline V gene sequence: CDR1 MNHEY, CDR2 SMNVEV (reference sequence). CDR3 size: 18 residues. Deletions cut 0 bases from V and 3 bases from J, with 21 bases between. CDR3 amino acids: CASSLSPPFSGRVYEQYF. DNA of the CDR3: TGTGCCAGCAGTTTATCGCCTCCGTTTAGCGGTCGAGTCTACGAGCAGTACTTC.

This clone occurred once. J is TRBJ2-1 and V is TRBV27; 8 bases are shared with TRBD2. The CDR3 has 14 residues. J lost 9 bases, V lost 2 bases, and 6 bases had no gene match. Germline V lookup: CDR1 MNHEY, CDR2 SMNVEV (reference sequence). Written as DNA, the CDR3 is TGTGCCAGCAGTTTAAACGGGAGGGTCGGTGAGCAGTTCTTC. Protein product: CASSLNGRVGEQFF.

This clone was found once. CDR3 sequence (DNA): TGCAGCGCCGCGACAGGGGAAGTGGGTGGCTACACCTTC. This encodes CSAATGEVGGYTF. V gene TRBV29-1 combines with J gene TRBJ1-2; 8 positions agree with TRBD1. Germline trimming cut 7 bases from V and 7 bases from J; bases unmatched to any gene: 11. The CDR3 is made up of 13 amino acids. Germline CDR1 reads SQVTM; CDR2 reads ANQGSEA.

The chain couples TRBV5-6 to TRBJ2-7; the D gene is possibly TRBD2 (5 bases). Trimming left V 4 bases short and J 2 bases short, with 13 bases between. The CDR3 extends over 14 amino acids. The germline V gene has CDR1 SGHDT and CDR2 YYEEEE. The CDR3 protein is CASSLGISPYEQYF. The DNA of the CDR3 is TGTGCCAGCAGCCTCGGGATCTCACCCTACGAGCAGTACTTC.

V gene TRBV9 combines with J gene TRBJ1-3; no firm D call. This CDR3 has 15 amino acids. CDR1 is SGDLS, CDR2 YYNGEE, per germline. Trimming removed 1 base at V and 0 bases at J, with 8 bases between. The CDR3: CASSVSFGSGNTIYF. CDR3 DNA sequence: TGTGCCAGCAGCGTATCGTTTGGCTCTGGAAACACCATATATTTT. Full variable domain (missing parts from reference TRBV9 and TRBJ1-3): DSGVTQTPKHLITATGQRVTLRCSPRSGDLSVYWYQQSLDQGLQFLIQYYNGEERAKGNILERFSAQQFPDLHSELNLSSLELGDSALYFCASSVSFGSGNTIYFGEGSWLTVV.

The chain uses TRBV2 and TRBJ2-7; D is perhaps TRBD2 (6 bases). Germline CDR1 and CDR2: SNHLY and FYNNEI. CDR3 length: 14 amino acids. Trimming pared 7 bases from V and 5 bases from J, leaving 18 bases between. The CDR3 coding sequence is TGTGCCAGCACCGAGGCGGGGACTGGGGACGAGCAGTACTTC. This gives the protein CASTEAGTGDEQYF.

J is TRBJ2-2 and V is TRBV27; D is perhaps TRBD2 (5 bases). CDR1 is MNHEY and CDR2 is SMNVEV in the germline V gene (reference sequence). The CDR3 length is 17 residues. V dropped 2 bases and J dropped 7 bases, with 20 bases sitting between them. CDR3 amino acids: CASSLSWAPRGDGELFF. In nucleotides, the CDR3 is TGTGCCAGCAGTTTAAGTTGGGCACCTCGGGGAGACGGGGAGCTGTTTTTT.

The V gene is TRBV7-9, the J gene TRBJ1-2; D possibly corresponds to TRBD1 (6 bases). Deletions cut 4 bases from V and 12 bases from J, with 15 bases between. Looked up from germline, CDR1 is SEHNR and CDR2 is FQNEAQ (reference sequence). This CDR3 has 12 amino acids. CDR3 in DNA: TGTGCCAGCAGCTCGGGATTCCGGGACAACACCTTC. It translates to CASSSGFRDNTF.

V usage is TRBV18 and J usage is TRBJ2-3; TRBD2 aligns across 12 bases. Germline V gene sequence: CDR1 KGHSH, CDR2 LQKENI. This CDR3 is 18 amino acids long. Trimming at V came to 3 bases and at J to 0 bases, leaving 7 bases not matched to a gene. Here the CDR3 DNA reads TGTGCCAGCTCACCCCGGACTAGCGGGAAAACTAGCACAGATACGCAGTATTTT. Amino acids: CASSPRTSGKTSTDTQYF.

The chain carries TRBV9 and TRBJ1-4; D gene uncertain. V dropped 0 bases and J dropped 5 bases, with 8 bases sitting between them. This CDR3 spans 14 amino acids. Germline V CDR1 and CDR2: SGDLS, YYNGEE. The CDR3 nucleotides read TGTGCCAGCAGCGTAGGGTTGGACAATGAAAAACTGTTTTTT. Protein sequence: CASSVGLDNEKLFF. The entire variable domain, with the rest obtained from reference TRBV9 and TRBJ1-4, is as follows: DSGVTQTPKHLITATGQRVTLRCSPRSGDLSVYWYQQSLDQGLQFLIQYYNGEERAKGNILERFSAQQFPDLHSELNLSSLELGDSALYFCASSVGLDNEKLFFGSGTQLSVL.

The chain couples TRBV4-1 to TRBJ1-4, with unresolved D. Germline-derived CDR1 and CDR2 are MGHRA and YSYEKL. The CDR3 totals 17 residues. Trimming stripped 0 bases from V and 0 bases from J, with 11 bases between. The CDR3 reads CASSQDGRSPTNEKLFF. The DNA for the CDR3 is TGCGCCAGCAGCCAAGATGGGAGGAGTCCAACTAATGAAAAACTGTTTTTT.